This is a list of T cell receptor beta chains from one sample in a study of CD8 T cells in ankylosing spondylitis. TCRdb reprocessed the 5' RACE reads with MiXCR, giving one entry per CDR3 protein. This sample has just under 550,000 distinct CDR3 sequences, with about 12% found just once. The sequenced sample was blood, either unsorted or a sorted T cell fraction (not recorded which). These receptors all stem from a male donor with ankylosing spondylitis. CDR3s include the opening cysteine and the closing phenylalanine or tryptophan. Each record gives: J gene, CDR3 length, V gene, clone size, D gene, CDR3 DNA, CDR3 protein. D genes are given only for firm matches. Some rows have no size entry. The others give once, few or many, or a class for an expanded clone.

J gene: TRBJ1-2; CDR3 length: 14; V gene: TRBV6-1; clone size: few; D gene: TRBD1; CDR3 DNA: TGTGCCAGCAGATCGGGACAGGAGACCTATGGCTACACCTTC; CDR3 protein: CASRSGQETYGYTF
J gene: TRBJ2-1; CDR3 length: 16; V gene: TRBV27; clone size: once; D gene: TRBD1; CDR3 DNA: TGTGCCAGCAGTTTAAACAGGGGCACGAGGAACAATGAGCAGTTCTTC; CDR3 protein: CASSLNRGTRNNEQFF
J gene: TRBJ1-2; CDR3 length: 14; V gene: TRBV25-1; clone size: NA; D gene: NA; CDR3 DNA: TGTGCCAGCAGCGAAAGGCCAGGAGCCTATGGCTACACCTTC; CDR3 protein: CASSERPGAYGYTF
J gene: TRBJ1-1; CDR3 length: 16; V gene: TRBV7-2; clone size: NA; D gene: TRBD1; CDR3 DNA: TGTGCCAGCAGCTTAGCGCTCGACAGGGGGCGAACTGAAGCTTTCTTT; CDR3 protein: CASSLALDRGRTEAFF
J gene: TRBJ2-5; CDR3 length: 16; V gene: TRBV12-3/TRBV12-4; clone size: NA; D gene: NA; CDR3 DNA: TGTGCCAGCAGTTACACAGGGACTGTCTTCCAAGAGACCCAGTACTTC; CDR3 protein: CASSYTGTVFQETQYF
J gene: TRBJ2-3; CDR3 length: 15; V gene: TRBV9; clone size: many; D gene: NA; CDR3 DNA: TGTGCCAGCAGCGTAGCCGAGCGGTCCACAGATACGCAGTATTTT; CDR3 protein: CASSVAERSTDTQYF
J gene: TRBJ1-1; CDR3 length: 15; V gene: TRBV18; clone size: NA; D gene: NA; CDR3 DNA: TGTGCCAGCTCACCAGATCAGGGTTTGAACACTGAAGCTTTCTTT; CDR3 protein: CASSPDQGLNTEAFF
J gene: TRBJ1-6; CDR3 length: 12; V gene: TRBV12-3/TRBV12-4; clone size: NA; D gene: TRBD1; CDR3 DNA: TGTGCCAGTGGGACAGGTGATTCACCCCTCCACTTT; CDR3 protein: CASGTGDSPLHF
J gene: TRBJ2-1; CDR3 length: 15; V gene: TRBV29-1; clone size: few; D gene: NA; CDR3 DNA: TGCAGCGCCGGCCTCTCTCACGGCTCCTACAATGAGCAGTTCTTC; CDR3 protein: CSAGLSHGSYNEQFF
J gene: TRBJ1-1; CDR3 length: 15; V gene: TRBV18; clone size: NA; D gene: TRBD1; CDR3 DNA: TGTGCCAGCTTACGCGCCGGGACAGAGAACACTGAAGCTTTCTTT; CDR3 protein: CASLRAGTENTEAFF
J gene: TRBJ2-5; CDR3 length: 16; V gene: TRBV24-1; clone size: few; D gene: NA; CDR3 DNA: TGTGCCACCAGTGATTTAGGGGACCGCGATCGGGAGACCCAGTACTTC; CDR3 protein: CATSDLGDRDRETQYF
J gene: TRBJ2-4; CDR3 length: 17; V gene: TRBV18; clone size: many; D gene: TRBD1; CDR3 DNA: TGTGCCAGCTCACAAACAACAGGGGATTGGGACAAAAACATTCAGTACTTC; CDR3 protein: CASSQTTGDWDKNIQYF
J gene: TRBJ2-3; CDR3 length: 16; V gene: TRBV10-3; clone size: NA; D gene: NA; CDR3 DNA: TGTGCCATCAGTCCCTTAGTGGGTAGAGGGTCAGATACGCAGTATTTT; CDR3 protein: CAISPLVGRGSDTQYF
J gene: TRBJ2-5; CDR3 length: 13; V gene: TRBV5-1; clone size: NA; D gene: NA; CDR3 DNA: TGCGCCAGCAGCTTCCTTGGGGTAGAGACCCAGTACTTC; CDR3 protein: CASSFLGVETQYF
J gene: TRBJ1-2; CDR3 length: 12; V gene: TRBV2; clone size: NA; D gene: TRBD1; CDR3 DNA: TGTGCCAGCACGGACAGGAGCCGGGGCTACACCTTC; CDR3 protein: CASTDRSRGYTF
J gene: TRBJ2-3; CDR3 length: 17; V gene: TRBV5-1; clone size: many; D gene: TRBD2; CDR3 DNA: TGCGCCAGCAGCTTCCCGGGACTAGCGGGAGCAACAGATACGCAGTATTTT; CDR3 protein: CASSFPGLAGATDTQYF